The 27 T cell receptor beta chains below were found in one sample sequenced in a study of T-cell reconstitution after alpha-beta-depleted transplantation in children. For TCRbeta, the library was prepared with unique molecular identifiers. TCRdb itself ran the PCR reads through MiXCR, one entry per CDR3 protein. The top ten hold approximately 28% of the sample, which has hundreds of thousands of distinct CDR3 sequences, roughly 17% seen once. The sequenced sample was PBMCs, mostly from graft donor cells, obtained 360 days after TCRalphabeta/CD19-depleted stem cell transplant. These receptors all come from a boy in the first two years of life who had a stem cell transplant for Wiskott-Aldrich syndrome, so the T cells may come from the graft donor.

This clonotype was counted between two and nine times. The chain joins TRBV29-1 to TRBJ2-3, with unresolved D. V was clipped by 4 bases and J by 1 base, with 6 bases between them. CDR1 and CDR2 (germline): SQVTM, ANQGSEA. The CDR3 has 12 residues. The CDR3 sequence is CSVGAGTDTQYF. In DNA, the CDR3 is TGCAGCGTTGGGGCAGGCACAGATACGCAGTATTTT.

The rearrangement links TRBV7-2 to TRBJ2-4, with D perhaps matching TRBD1 (6 bases). Per the germline V gene, CDR1 is SGHTA and CDR2 is FQGNSA. With 2 bases removed from V and 6 bases from J, the gap between germline ends came to 20 bases. The CDR3 consists of 17 residues. The CDR3 sequence: CASSLRLGQGFANIQYF. The CDR3 DNA follows: TGTGCCAGCAGCTTACGCCTTGGGCAGGGGTTCGCAAACATTCAGTACTTC.

As to this clonotype: One end of the junction varies from germline; a read error may be responsible. V and J are TRBV5-1 and TRBJ2-3; TRBD2 agrees at 9 bases. The CDR3 loop spans 16 amino acids. Per the germline V gene, CDR1 is SGHRS and CDR2 is YFSETQ. CDR3 sequence reads: CASSLAWRGGTDTQYF. CDR3 bases: TGCGCCAGCAGCTTGGCCTGGCGGGGGGGCACTGATACGCAGTATTTT.

Only a few counts were recorded for this clonotype. The rearrangement joins TRBV5-5 to TRBJ1-2; D unclear. CDR1 is SGHKS and CDR2 is YYEKEE in the germline V gene (reference sequence). Between the trimmed V and J ends, which lost 3 bases and 0 bases, there was a span of 12 bases. CDR3 length: 15 amino acids. CDR3 sequence (DNA): TGTGCCAGCAGCTACCCAGGAATATCTAACTATGGCTACACCTTC. Its translation: CASSYPGISNYGYTF.

This clonotype was observed a few times. The gene calls are TRBV12-3 or TRBV12-4 and TRBJ1-6; D gene uncertain. CDR3 length: 13 amino acids. The V and J ends lost 6 bases and 6 bases respectively, with 9 bases between them. The CDR3 nucleotides are TGTGCCAGCAGGTACAGCGCTAATTCACCCCTCCACTTT. It encodes CASRYSANSPLHF.

The rearrangement uses TRBV4-1 and TRBJ2-7; D gene unclear. There are 14 residues in the CDR3. V shed 4 bases and J shed 5 bases, with 15 bases lying between them. Germline V gene sequence: CDR1 MGHRA, CDR2 YSYEKL. CDR3 loop: CASSLRLASNEQYF. The CDR3 DNA is TGCGCCAGCAGCCTCCGACTGGCCTCGAACGAGCAGTACTTC.

DNA for the CDR3: TGCGCCAGCAGCTTGAATGGAGCCGAGCAGTACTTC. The encoded protein is CASSLNGAEQYF. This chain uses TRBV5-1 with TRBJ2-7; D is ambiguous. Germline loops: CDR1 SGHRS, CDR2 YFSETQ. Trimming took off 1 base at V and 6 bases at J, with 8 bases between the two ends. The CDR3 loop spans 12 amino acids.

The table lists this clonotype with a few counts. The chain links TRBV5-1 to TRBJ2-3, with unresolved D. Trimming shortened V by 4 bases and J by 2 bases, and 11 bases separated the two germline ends. From germline, CDR1 is SGHRS and CDR2 YFSETQ. This CDR3 spans 14 amino acids. The CDR3 DNA reads TGCGCCAGCAGCCCGACGGCGTTCACAGATACGCAGTATTTT. Protein product: CASSPTAFTDTQYF.

This clonotype was observed many times. The chain employs TRBV4-1 and TRBJ2-7; TRBD1 aligns across 8 bases. Germline loops: CDR1 MGHRA, CDR2 YSYEKL. The CDR3 is 15 amino acids. The V and J ends lost 0 bases and 4 bases, in that order; junction bases with no gene match: 5. The CDR3 here is CASSQDPRGLYEQYF. The CDR3, as DNA: TGCGCCAGCAGCCAAGATCCCAGGGGGCTATACGAGCAGTACTTC.

This clonotype was seen a handful of times. The gene calls are TRBV5-1 and TRBJ2-1, with TRBD2 matching 10 bases. The CDR3 has 17 residues. The trim removed 5 bases at V and 7 bases at J, leaving 15 bases unmatched. The germline gives CDR1 SGHRS, CDR2 YFSETQ. DNA for the CDR3: TGCGCCAGCAGTTCATGGACTAGCGGTCTTCTGGGGAATGAGCAGTTCTTC. It is translated as CASSSWTSGLLGNEQFF.

This clonotype appeared a few times. The gene calls are TRBV2 and TRBJ2-2; TRBD2 agrees at 8 bases. Unmatched junction bases numbered 9, after V lost 5 bases and J lost 10 bases. CDR3 length: 14 residues. Germline V gives CDR1 SNHLY, CDR2 FYNNEI. CDR3 sequence: CASSNLAGPEELFF. CDR3 DNA sequence: TGTGCCAGCAGTAACCTAGCGGGTCCGGAGGAGCTGTTTTTT.

This clonotype was seen more than once but under ten times. The chain has TRBV7-2 and TRBJ2-1; D not resolved. This CDR3 is built from 14 residues. Trimming pared 1 base from V and 4 bases from J, leaving 8 bases between. CDR1 is SGHTA, CDR2 FQGNSA, per germline. This CDR3 reads CASSLVPRYNEQFF. The DNA for the CDR3 is TGTGCCAGCAGCTTAGTCCCCCGGTACAATGAGCAGTTCTTC.

The chain couples TRBV2 to TRBJ2-7; D ambiguous. Per germline, CDR1 SNHLY and CDR2 FYNNEI. V was clipped by 0 bases and J by 5 bases, with 14 bases between them. The CDR3 is 15 residues long. The CDR3 DNA is TGTGCCAGCAGTGAAGCGCCCTACGCCGAGGACGAGCAGTACTTC. Protein product: CASSEAPYAEDEQYF.

The chain combines TRBV27 with TRBJ2-7, with a tentative D call TRBD2 (6 bases). V lost 5 bases, J lost 3 bases, and 17 bases lay in between. The CDR3 is made up of 15 amino acids. Germline V gene sequence: CDR1 MNHEY, CDR2 SMNVEV (reference sequence). Here the CDR3 reads CASSRYGRVFYEQYF. In nucleotides, the CDR3 is TGTGCCAGCAGTCGGTACGGGAGAGTTTTCTACGAGCAGTACTTC.

The rearrangement joins TRBV20-1 to TRBJ2-1; 13 bases are a match to TRBD2. Germline CDR1 and CDR2: DFQATT and SNEGSKA (reference sequence). V lost 4 bases and J lost 0; bases outside the gene matches: 12. There are 19 residues in the CDR3. In DNA, the CDR3 is TGCAGTGCTACCTCCGGACTAGCGGGAGTTCACAGCTCCTACAATGAGCAGTTCTTC. It translates to CSATSGLAGVHSSYNEQFF.

The rearrangement uses TRBV24-1 and TRBJ1-2; tentative D call: TRBD1 (5 bases). CDR3 length: 12 residues. V lost 4 bases and J 8 bases, leaving 10 bases between the germline ends. Germline-derived CDR1 and CDR2 are KGHDR and SFDVKD. CDR3 sequence reads: CATSEGVWGYTF. CDR3 nucleotide sequence: TGTGCCACCAGTGAAGGGGTTTGGGGCTACACCTTC.

The chain couples TRBV5-6 to TRBJ2-7; 10 positions agree with TRBD1. This CDR3 spans 15 amino acids. Germline CDR1 SGHDT, CDR2 YYEEEE. V lost 0 bases and J lost 4; bases outside the gene matches: 4. The DNA for the CDR3 is TGTGCCAGCAGCTTGGTGGGGACAGGGGCGTACGAGCAGTACTTC. Protein: CASSLVGTGAYEQYF.

The table lists this clonotype with a few counts. This chain connects TRBV5-1 to TRBJ2-5; no firm D call. There are 15 residues in the CDR3. Per germline, CDR1 SGHRS and CDR2 YFSETQ. V lost 0 bases to trimming and J lost 2 bases, with 11 bases between them. This chain's CDR3 is CASSLAGSPQETQYF. The CDR3, as DNA: TGCGCCAGCAGCTTGGCGGGCAGTCCTCAAGAGACCCAGTACTTC.

The V call is TRBV9, the J call TRBJ2-1; TRBD2 agrees at 10 bases. Per the germline V gene, CDR1 is SGDLS and CDR2 is YYNGEE. V lost 4 bases to trimming and J lost 9 bases; unmatched junction nucleotides: 10. The CDR3 spans 15 residues. The CDR3 sequence is CASSPMSGGATEQFF. In DNA form, the CDR3 reads TGTGCCAGCAGCCCAATGAGCGGGGGGGCCACTGAGCAGTTCTTC.

This clonotype was picked up a small number of times. This rearrangement joins TRBV21-1 to TRBJ2-5; TRBD2, the D gene given by the table, was not confirmed from the DNA. TRBV21-1 is flagged as a pseudogene. This CDR3 region has 14 residues. The CDR3 DNA reads TGTGCCAGCAGGCCTAGGACTCGATCCGATACCCAGTACTTC. Translating it yields CASRPRTRSDTQYF.

This clonotype turned up a few times. The rearrangement links TRBV5-1 to TRBJ2-3; TRBD1 matches 7 bases. Germline lookup yields CDR1 SGHRS and CDR2 YFSETQ. This CDR3 contains 14 residues. Trimming at V came to 6 bases and at J to 2 bases, leaving 6 bases not matched to a gene. The CDR3, as DNA: TGCGCCAGCATGGGGACAGAATCCACAGATACGCAGTATTTT. Translated, it gives CASMGTESTDTQYF.

The chain couples TRBV11-1 to TRBJ2-1; weak D call: TRBD2 (7 bases). The V gene's germline CDR1 is SGHAT and CDR2 FQDESV (reference sequence). Trimming shortened V by 7 bases and J by 3 bases, and 31 bases separated the two germline ends. The CDR3 contains 20 residues. CDR3 in amino acids: CASIILGASGQREGYNEQFF. The CDR3 coding sequence is TGTGCCAGCATCATATTGGGGGCTAGCGGACAGAGAGAGGGCTACAATGAGCAGTTCTTC.

This chain connects TRBV12-3 or TRBV12-4 to TRBJ1-3; no definite D call. V lost 6 bases to trimming and J lost 1 base, with 10 bases between them. This CDR3 comprises 14 residues. CDR3 in amino acids: CASRPSGSGNTIYF. The CDR3 DNA reads TGTGCCAGCAGACCCAGCGGGTCTGGAAACACCATATATTTT.

The chain has TRBV2 and TRBJ2-1, with 9 nucleotides matching TRBD2. The CDR3 length is 15 residues. V dropped 7 bases and J dropped 9; count of bases not matched to a gene: 13. Per the germline V gene, CDR1 is SNHLY and CDR2 is FYNNEI. CDR3 nucleotides: TGTGCCAGCAAGATAAGGGCGGGAGGGCCTGGTGAGCAGTTCTTC. Its protein product is CASKIRAGGPGEQFF.

Only a few counts were recorded for this clonotype. V and J are TRBV29-1 and TRBJ2-2; TRBD2 matches 14 bases. This CDR3 comprises 17 residues. With 7 bases clipped from V and 2 bases from J, the junction kept 9 bases outside the gene matches. The germline gives CDR1 SQVTM, CDR2 ANQGSEA. In DNA, the CDR3 is TGCAGCGCCTCCGGGACTAGCGGGAGAGCCAACACCGGGGAGCTGTTTTTT. It codes for CSASGTSGRANTGELFF.

This clonotype was observed a handful of times. The chain couples TRBV12-3 or TRBV12-4 to TRBJ2-1, with 7 positions matching TRBD2. The CDR3 is 11 residues long. V was clipped by 6 bases and J by 15 bases; unmatched bases: 8. The CDR3 protein is CASSHGGSRFF. The DNA of the CDR3 is TGTGCCAGCAGCCATGGCGGGAGCAGGTTCTTC.

V gene TRBV12-3 or TRBV12-4 combines with J gene TRBJ2-2; 10 nucleotides line up with TRBD1. The V and J ends lost 3 bases and 6 bases, in that order; junction bases with no gene match: 7. The CDR3 covers 16 residues. CDR3 coding DNA: TGTGCCAGCAGTTTTAGCGTCGGGACAGGGGCCGGGGAGCTGTTTTTT. Its protein is CASSFSVGTGAGELFF.